One sample yielded the 5 T cell receptor gamma chains listed below, sequenced in a study of gamma-delta chains in newborns, infants, children. TCRdb repeated clone calling on the reads with CATT. The sample lists about 1,400 gamma-chain clones; 3% to 4% were seen once. Sequenced sample: blood. The receptor source for this set is a child who was a newborn, infant or young child, either healthy, febrile or measles-vaccinated (not recorded which).

This clone is medium-sized (0.01 to 0.1%). Given a much more abundant clone one base away, this may be a read error. The sample carries other DNA sequences with the same CDR3. This chain connects TRGV9 to TRGJP. This CDR3 comprises 16 residues. CDR1 GITISATS and CDR2 ISYDGTV come from the germline V gene (reference sequence). Trimming removed 0 bases from V and 7 bases from J; junction bases left unmatched: 3. The DNA of the CDR3 is TGTGCCTTGTGGGAGGTGGAGGAGTTGGGCAAAAAAATCAAGGTATTT. This codes for CALWEVEELGKKIKVF.

A note on this clone: Germline is not matched at one junction end, which may reflect a read error. The gene calls are TRGV9 and TRGJP. The length of the CDR3 is 16 residues. Germline-derived CDR1 and CDR2 are GITISATS and ISYDGTV (reference sequence). CDR3 sequence: CALWEVQYVGKKIMVF. CDR3 sequence (DNA): TGTGCCTTGTGGGAGGTGCAGTATGTTGGCAAAAAAATCATGGTATTT.

By frequency in the sample, this clone is medium-sized. Other nucleotide sequences from this sample produce the same CDR3. The chain uses TRGV9 and TRGJP. After removal of 0 bases from V and 6 bases from J, the junction contained 5 bases not matched to a gene. Germline V CDR1 and CDR2: GITISATS, ISYDGTV (reference sequence). This CDR3 region has 17 residues. The CDR3 coding sequence is TGTGCCTTGTGGGAGGTGCAGCGAGAGTTGGGCAAAAAAATCAAGGTATTT. Encoded protein: CALWEVQRELGKKIKVF.

This clone was seen a few times. A far larger clone lies a single base away; this is likely a read error. Other DNA sequences in this specimen translate into the identical CDR3. The chain joins TRGV9 to TRGJP. In germline, CDR1 is GITISATS, CDR2 ISYDGTV (reference sequence). The CDR3 has 16 residues. Here the CDR3 reads CALWEPQELGKKIKVF. CDR3 sequence (DNA): TGTGCCTTGTGGGAGCCGCAAGAGTTAGGCAAAAAAATCAAGGTATTT.

This clone is labeled medium-sized (0.01 to 0.1%). This sample also contains other DNA sequences that code for the same CDR3. The chain is built from TRGV9 and TRGJP. Germline trimming cut 0 bases from V and 4 bases from J; bases unmatched to any gene: 3. Germline V CDR1 and CDR2: GITISATS, ISYDGTV (reference sequence). This CDR3 is built from 17 residues. The CDR3 DNA is TGTGCCTTGTGGGAGGTGAATCAAGAGTTGGGCAAAAAAATCAAGGTATTT. Translation gives CALWEVNQELGKKIKVF.